These T cell receptor beta chains were read from a single sample in a study of OX40 agonist ivuxolimab in advanced cancers. Clones were read by immunoSEQ multiplex PCR, and TCRdb kept only the in-frame ones, dropping some. The sample yields 45,000 to 65,000 clones, less than 95% seen once. Source: CD4+ or CD8+ T cells sorted from blood, taken in a trial of the OX40 agonist ivuxolimab. The receptors here all came from an adult with an advanced solid tumor such as melanoma, head and neck, liver or kidney cancer. The CDR3 runs from the conserved cysteine through the conserved F or W. A D gene is named only where the DNA matches it firmly. Size tells how often a clone was seen (once, few, many) or the class of an expanded clone, and some rows leave it out.

V gene: TRBV6-6
D gene: TRBD1
clone size: -
J gene: TRBJ1-6
CDR3 protein: CASSPTGQSPLHF
CDR3 DNA: TGTGCCAGCAGCCCGACAGGGCAATCACCCCTCCACTTT

V gene: TRBV7-9
D gene: TRBD1
clone size: -
J gene: TRBJ1-1
CDR3 protein: CASSLPPGQGNTEAFF
CDR3 DNA: TGTGCCAGCAGCCTACCCCCGGGACAGGGGAACACTGAAGCTTTCTTT

V gene: TRBV29-1
D gene: -
clone size: -
J gene: TRBJ2-3
CDR3 protein: CSVEDGRKNTDTQYF
CDR3 DNA: TGCAGCGTTGAAGATGGGAGAAAAAACACAGATACGCAGTATTTT

V gene: TRBV15
D gene: TRBD1
clone size: -
J gene: TRBJ2-1
CDR3 protein: CATSGWTGSGNEQFF
CDR3 DNA: TGTGCCACCAGCGGGTGGACAGGGAGCGGCAATGAGCAGTTCTTC

V gene: TRBV5-1
D gene: TRBD1
clone size: -
J gene: TRBJ2-2
CDR3 protein: CASSPGTGGPGELFF
CDR3 DNA: TGCGCCAGCAGCCCCGGGACAGGCGGCCCCGGGGAGCTGTTTTTT

V gene: TRBV27
D gene: -
clone size: once
J gene: TRBJ1-5
CDR3 protein: CASRGPFNQPQHF
CDR3 DNA: TGTGCCAGCAGGGGACCTTTCAATCAGCCCCAGCATTTT

V gene: TRBV28
D gene: -
clone size: -
J gene: TRBJ2-1
CDR3 protein: CASSPIQTNYNEQFF
CDR3 DNA: TGTGCCAGCAGTCCTATCCAGACTAACTACAATGAGCAGTTCTTC

V gene: TRBV29-1
D gene: -
clone size: -
J gene: TRBJ2-1
CDR3 protein: CSVETRTDSYYNEQFF
CDR3 DNA: TGCAGCGTTGAAACGAGGACAGACAGCTACTACAATGAGCAGTTCTTC

V gene: TRBV6-5
D gene: -
clone size: -
J gene: TRBJ2-2
CDR3 protein: CASSYSRATGELFF
CDR3 DNA: TGTGCCAGCAGTTACTCAAGGGCCACCGGGGAGCTGTTTTTT

V gene: TRBV6-5
D gene: -
clone size: -
J gene: TRBJ2-2
CDR3 protein: CASSYEQPNTGELFF
CDR3 DNA: TGTGCCAGCAGTTACGAGCAGCCGAACACCGGGGAGCTGTTTTTT

V gene: TRBV27
D gene: -
clone size: few
J gene: TRBJ1-1
CDR3 protein: CASSFGGDTEAFF
CDR3 DNA: TGTGCCAGCAGTTTCGGGGGGGACACTGAAGCTTTCTTT

V gene: TRBV11-1
D gene: -
clone size: -
J gene: TRBJ2-7
CDR3 protein: CASSLIGAAYEQYF
CDR3 DNA: TGTGCCAGCAGCCTCATCGGTGCCGCCTACGAGCAGTACTTC

V gene: TRBV4-1
D gene: TRBD1
clone size: -
J gene: TRBJ1-2
CDR3 protein: CASSQVPGTVGSYGYTF
CDR3 DNA: TGCGCCAGCAGCCAAGTCCCCGGGACAGTCGGGAGCTATGGCTACACCTTC

V gene: TRBV6-5
D gene: -
clone size: -
J gene: TRBJ1-1
CDR3 protein: CASSLGRDLNTEAFF
CDR3 DNA: TGTGCCAGCAGTTTGGGAAGGGACCTGAACACTGAAGCTTTCTTT

V gene: TRBV19
D gene: -
clone size: -
J gene: TRBJ2-7
CDR3 protein: CASSAGTDSYEQYF
CDR3 DNA: TGTGCCAGTAGTGCCGGAACAGATTCCTACGAGCAGTACTTC

V gene: TRBV28
D gene: -
clone size: -
J gene: TRBJ2-7
CDR3 protein: CASSPPGAGYEQYF
CDR3 DNA: TGTGCCAGCAGTCCCCCAGGGGCAGGCTACGAGCAGTACTTC

V gene: TRBV2
D gene: -
clone size: -
J gene: TRBJ2-3
CDR3 protein: CASSTYPGTDTQYF
CDR3 DNA: TGTGCCAGCAGCACCTACCCGGGCACAGATACGCAGTATTTT

V gene: TRBV7-6
D gene: -
clone size: -
J gene: TRBJ2-6
CDR3 protein: CASSLSPGNSGANVLTF
CDR3 DNA: TGTGCCAGCAGCTTATCTCCGGGCAACTCTGGGGCCAACGTCCTGACTTTC

V gene: TRBV7-8
D gene: TRBD1
clone size: -
J gene: TRBJ1-5
CDR3 protein: CASTTGGGGNQPQHF
CDR3 DNA: TGTGCCAGCACAACAGGGGGCGGTGGCAATCAGCCCCAGCATTTT

V gene: TRBV27
D gene: -
clone size: -
J gene: TRBJ1-6
CDR3 protein: CASSLSSTGPFLYNSPLHF
CDR3 DNA: TGTGCCAGCAGTTTATCGTCGACAGGCCCGTTTCTCTATAATTCACCCCTCCACTTT

V gene: TRBV4-3
D gene: -
clone size: -
J gene: TRBJ1-1
CDR3 protein: CASSQELVATEAFF
CDR3 DNA: TGCGCCAGCAGCCAGGAGTTGGTCGCCACTGAAGCTTTCTTT

V gene: TRBV9
D gene: -
clone size: -
J gene: TRBJ1-4
CDR3 protein: CASSPGAELFF
CDR3 DNA: TGTGCCAGCAGCCCAGGGGCCGAACTGTTTTTT

V gene: TRBV7-9
D gene: TRBD2
clone size: -
J gene: TRBJ2-1
CDR3 protein: CASSLTSGPYNEQFF
CDR3 DNA: TGTGCCAGCAGCTTGACTAGCGGGCCTTACAATGAGCAGTTCTTC

V gene: TRBV7-2
D gene: -
clone size: -
J gene: TRBJ2-2
CDR3 protein: CASSALVDTGELFF
CDR3 DNA: TGTGCCAGCAGTGCCCTCGTTGATACCGGGGAGCTGTTTTTT

V gene: TRBV19
D gene: -
clone size: -
J gene: TRBJ2-1
CDR3 protein: CASAGSDIRYNEQFF
CDR3 DNA: TGTGCCAGTGCCGGGTCCGATATACGATACAATGAGCAGTTCTTC

V gene: TRBV29-1
D gene: -
clone size: -
J gene: TRBJ1-1
CDR3 protein: CSVLGENDSNTEAFF
CDR3 DNA: TGCAGCGTCCTGGGGGAGAACGATTCGAACACTGAAGCTTTCTTT

V gene: TRBV15
D gene: TRBD2
clone size: -
J gene: TRBJ2-7
CDR3 protein: CATSGAGSYEQYF
CDR3 DNA: TGTGCCACTAGCGGAGCGGGGAGCTACGAGCAGTACTTC

V gene: TRBV7-9
D gene: -
clone size: -
J gene: TRBJ1-2
CDR3 protein: CASSLGTGLYGYTF
CDR3 DNA: TGTGCCAGCAGCTTAGGAACAGGGCTCTATGGCTACACCTTC

V gene: TRBV6-5
D gene: TRBD2
clone size: -
J gene: TRBJ2-3
CDR3 protein: CASSLTSGRTDTQYF
CDR3 DNA: TGTGCCAGCAGCCTAACTAGCGGGAGGACAGATACGCAGTATTTT

V gene: TRBV18
D gene: -
clone size: -
J gene: TRBJ1-2
CDR3 protein: CASSDSNYGYTF
CDR3 DNA: TGTGCCAGCTCAGACTCTAACTATGGCTACACCTTC

V gene: TRBV19
D gene: -
clone size: -
J gene: TRBJ2-3
CDR3 protein: CASSNTGRSTDTQYF
CDR3 DNA: TGTGCCAGTAGTAATACGGGACGTAGCACAGATACGCAGTATTTT

V gene: TRBV7-9
D gene: -
clone size: -
J gene: TRBJ1-2
CDR3 protein: CASSYVGVGETGIYGYTF
CDR3 DNA: TGTGCCAGCAGCTACGTTGGCGTCGGGGAAACGGGGATCTATGGCTACACCTTC

V gene: TRBV7-6
D gene: TRBD1
clone size: -
J gene: TRBJ2-7
CDR3 protein: CASSLTQGDLYF
CDR3 DNA: TGTGCCAGCAGCTTAACCCAGGGGGATCTGTACTTC

V gene: TRBV28
D gene: -
clone size: -
J gene: TRBJ2-5
CDR3 protein: CASSLGMGGNQETQYF
CDR3 DNA: TGTGCCAGCAGTCTAGGGATGGGCGGAAATCAAGAGACCCAGTACTTC

V gene: TRBV9
D gene: -
clone size: -
J gene: TRBJ2-1
CDR3 protein: CASSVDEVSEQFF
CDR3 DNA: TGTGCCAGCAGCGTAGATGAGGTTAGTGAGCAGTTCTTC

V gene: TRBV27
D gene: -
clone size: once
J gene: TRBJ1-5
CDR3 protein: CASSLWTFPDGTGHQPQHF
CDR3 DNA: TGTGCCAGCAGTTTATGGACATTTCCCGATGGGACCGGGCATCAGCCCCAGCATTTT

V gene: TRBV7-9
D gene: TRBD2
clone size: -
J gene: TRBJ2-7
CDR3 protein: CASSLARLASEQYF
CDR3 DNA: TGTGCCAGCAGCTTAGCGAGACTAGCCTCCGAGCAGTACTTC

V gene: TRBV30
D gene: -
clone size: -
J gene: TRBJ2-1
CDR3 protein: CAWAGTEYNEQFF
CDR3 DNA: TGTGCCTGGGCAGGGACTGAATACAATGAGCAGTTCTTC

V gene: TRBV4-2
D gene: -
clone size: -
J gene: TRBJ2-2
CDR3 protein: CASSQDALQGLTGELFF
CDR3 DNA: TGTGCCAGCAGCCAAGATGCTTTACAGGGCCTCACCGGGGAGCTGTTTTTT

V gene: TRBV7-8
D gene: -
clone size: -
J gene: TRBJ2-7
CDR3 protein: CASSLPPYQGTEQYF
CDR3 DNA: TGTGCCAGCAGCTTACCACCTTATCAGGGGACCGAGCAGTACTTC